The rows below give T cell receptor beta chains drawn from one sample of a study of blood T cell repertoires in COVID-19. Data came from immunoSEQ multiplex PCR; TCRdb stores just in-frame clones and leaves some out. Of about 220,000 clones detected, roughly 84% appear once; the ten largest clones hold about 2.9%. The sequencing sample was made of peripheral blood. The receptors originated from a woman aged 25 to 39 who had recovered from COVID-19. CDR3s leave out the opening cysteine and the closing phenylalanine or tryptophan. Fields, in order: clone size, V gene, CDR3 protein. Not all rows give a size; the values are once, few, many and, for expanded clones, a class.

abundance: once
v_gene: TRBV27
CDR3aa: ASSLTVRDVDTQY

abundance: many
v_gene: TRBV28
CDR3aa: ASSPRGTGPLGEQY

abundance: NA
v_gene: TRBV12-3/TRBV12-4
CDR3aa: ASSLSGDQPQH

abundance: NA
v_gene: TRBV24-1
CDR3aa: ATSEGARPQH

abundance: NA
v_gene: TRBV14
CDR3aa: ASSQGLDVRQY

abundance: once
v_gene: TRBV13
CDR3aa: ASSRGDEQF

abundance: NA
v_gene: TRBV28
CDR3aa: ASSSLWAKSGRAHTQY

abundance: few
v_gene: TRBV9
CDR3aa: ASSVRSSVNTEAF

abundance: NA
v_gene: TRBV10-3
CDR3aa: AISGDITYEQY

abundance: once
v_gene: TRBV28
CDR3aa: ASSDRGNYNSPLH

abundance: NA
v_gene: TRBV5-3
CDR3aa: ARSPTGPDRRASPTSTDTQY